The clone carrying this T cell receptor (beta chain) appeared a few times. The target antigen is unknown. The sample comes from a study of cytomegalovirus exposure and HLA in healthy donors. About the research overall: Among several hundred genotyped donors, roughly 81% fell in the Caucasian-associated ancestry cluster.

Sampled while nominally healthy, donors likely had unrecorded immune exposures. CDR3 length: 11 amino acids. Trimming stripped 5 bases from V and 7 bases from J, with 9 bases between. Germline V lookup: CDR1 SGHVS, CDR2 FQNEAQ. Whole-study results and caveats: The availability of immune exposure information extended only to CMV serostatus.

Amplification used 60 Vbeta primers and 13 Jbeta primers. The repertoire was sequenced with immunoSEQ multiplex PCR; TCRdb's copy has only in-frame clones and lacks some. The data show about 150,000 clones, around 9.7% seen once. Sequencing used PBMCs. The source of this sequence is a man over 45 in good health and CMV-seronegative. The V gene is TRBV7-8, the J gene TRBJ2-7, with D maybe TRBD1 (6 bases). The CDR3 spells CASSRGQEQYF. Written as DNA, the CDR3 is TGTGCCAGCAGCCGAGGACAGGAGCAGTACTTC. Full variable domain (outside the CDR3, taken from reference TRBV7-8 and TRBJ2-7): GAGVSQSPRYKVAKRGQDVALRCDPISGHVSLFWYQQALGQGPEFLTYFQNEAQLDKSGLPSDRFFAERPEGSVSTLKIQRTQQEDSAVYLCASSRGQEQYFGPGTRLTVT.